What follows are 7 T cell receptor beta chains derived from one specimen sequenced in a study of monozygotic twins with inflammatory bowel disease. TCRdb reprocessed the 5' RACE reads; each CDR3 protein has one entry and no DNA is given. There are tens of thousands of distinct CDR3 sequences in the sample, with around 7.2% held by the top ten. The sequenced sample consisted of blood. The receptors shown here come from a human donor with ulcerative colitis or Crohn's disease, or a healthy co-twin of an affected twin (not recorded which).

The V gene is TRBV5-4, the J gene TRBJ2-2; no DNA is available, so the TRBD1 call from TCRdb remains unchecked. The CDR3 is 15 residues long. CDR1 and CDR2 (germline): SGHNT, YYREEE (reference sequence). This CDR3 reads CATWRTGGNTGELFF.

V usage is TRBV20-1 and J usage is TRBJ2-3; the TCRdb D gene call, TRBD2, has no DNA to confirm it. CDR3 length: 13 amino acids. Looked up from germline, CDR1 is DFQATT and CDR2 is SNEGSKA (reference sequence). The CDR3 here is CSARNLVTDTQYF.

The chain links TRBV20-1 to TRBJ1-1; the TCRdb call, TRBD1, lacks DNA for checking. The CDR3 loop spans 12 amino acids. Germline CDR1 reads DFQATT; CDR2 reads SNEGSKA (reference sequence). The CDR3 is CSELDRGSEAFF.

The chain joins TRBV15 to TRBJ1-4; TCRdb proposes TRBD1, but this gene call is untestable without DNA. The CDR3 extends over 16 amino acids. Germline-derived CDR1 and CDR2 are LNHNV and YYDKDF (reference sequence). The CDR3 sequence is CATSRDPGTGLSGLFF.

The rearrangement links TRBV7-6 to TRBJ1-4. This CDR3 region has 16 residues. Germline loops: CDR1 SGHVS, CDR2 FNYEAQ. The CDR3 here is CASSLEPSRTNEKLFF.

The gene calls are TRBV19 and TRBJ1-1; TCRdb indicates TRBD1, and absent DNA this call remains unverified. Per germline, CDR1 LNHDA and CDR2 SQIVND (reference sequence). CDR3 length equals 14 residues. The CDR3 loop reads CASSSVQGGAEAFF.

The V gene is TRBV25-1, the J gene TRBJ2-7; the D call from TCRdb, TRBD1, cannot be confirmed without DNA. This CDR3 contains 13 residues. The germline CDR1 and CDR2 sequences are MGHDK and SYGVNS. The CDR3 loop reads CASGRTGVYEQYF.